The 21 T cell receptor beta chains below were found in one sample sequenced in a study of blood T cells in healthy people across ages. Alongside a J-beta primer mix, a sample-barcoded 5' primer served in a second PCR lasting 7 to 11 cycles. Each CDR3 protein gets one entry after TCRdb re-called the 5' RACE reads with MiXCR. The sample contains about 1.6 million distinct CDR3 sequences, roughly 32% of which appear only once. Sequencing was carried out using blood. The source of these receptors is a woman aged 30 to 39 in good health.

This clonotype was seen more than once but under ten times. The J gene is TRBJ2-6, the V gene TRBV7-2; D is undetermined. Germline V gene data show CDR1 as SGHTA and CDR2 as FQGNSA. The CDR3 is 14 amino acids. The V end lost 6 bases, the J end lost 1 base, and 7 bases lay between the germline ends. This CDR3 is CASRSASGANVLTF. The CDR3 DNA is TGTGCCAGCAGGTCGGCTTCTGGGGCCAACGTCCTGACTTTC. The complete variable domain, with remaining parts taken from reference TRBV7-2 and TRBJ2-6, reads GAGVSQSPSNKVTEKGKDVELRCDPISGHTALYWYRQSLGQGLEFLIYFQGNSAPDKSGLPSDRFSAERTGGSVSTLTIQRTQQEDSAVYLCASRSASGANVLTFGAGSRLTVL.

For this clonotype: Lacking the conserved final phenylalanine or tryptophan, this CDR3 likely reflects a read error. The CDR3 sequence: CSARPGQILAETYEQYL. CDR3 nucleotide sequence: TGCAGTGCGCGACCGGGACAGATACTAGCGGAAACCTACGAGCAGTACTTA. V is TRBV20-1 and J is TRBJ2-7, with D perhaps matching TRBD2 (8 bases). The V gene lost 6 bases and the J gene lost 2 bases, with 26 bases spanning the gap. The CDR3 totals 17 residues. Per the germline V gene, CDR1 is DFQATT and CDR2 is SNEGSKA (reference sequence).

The rearrangement uses TRBV12-3 or TRBV12-4 and TRBJ1-4, with D maybe TRBD1 (6 bases). This CDR3 is built from 14 residues. Trimming cost V 6 bases and J 8 bases, with 16 bases left between them. CDR3 loop: CASSPQQGYEKLFF. The DNA for the CDR3 is TGTGCCAGCAGCCCACAACAGGGTTACGAAAAACTGTTTTTT.

The chain couples TRBV4-1 to TRBJ2-7; perhaps TRBD2 as D (6 bases). CDR3 length equals 16 residues. Germline-derived CDR1 and CDR2 are MGHRA and YSYEKL. V was pared by 5 bases and J by 7 bases, with 24 bases between. The CDR3 coding sequence is TGCGCCAGCAGCGACCTCGTCCGGGAGCCCCCGGGGGAGCAGTACTTC. This sequence encodes CASSDLVREPPGEQYF.

This chain uses TRBV6-1 with TRBJ1-2; no clear D gene. The CDR3 covers 15 residues. Germline lookup yields CDR1 MNHNS and CDR2 SASEGT. Trimming removed 2 bases from V and 3 bases from J, with 13 bases in between. The CDR3 spells CASSEYWGLDYGYTF. The CDR3 bases are TGTGCCAGCAGTGAATATTGGGGATTAGACTATGGCTACACCTTC.

This chain links TRBV20-1 with TRBJ1-1; a possible D gene is TRBD1 (6 bases). Germline CDR1 is DFQATT and CDR2 is SNEGSKA (reference sequence). V was clipped by 4 bases and J by 0 bases, with 12 bases between them. This CDR3 has 14 residues. Here the CDR3 reads CSAITPGVNTEAFF. The CDR3 DNA sequence: TGCAGTGCTATTACGCCAGGGGTGAACACTGAAGCTTTCTTT.

This chain joins TRBV5-1 and TRBJ2-3; D tentatively fits TRBD1 or TRBD2 (5 bases each). V was shortened by 4 bases and J by 6 bases, with 18 bases between the two germline ends. Germline CDR1 is SGHRS and CDR2 is YFSETQ. The length of the CDR3 is 15 residues. The CDR3 spells CASSARQRASDTQYF. DNA of the CDR3: TGCGCCAGCAGCGCCCGACAGAGGGCAAGTGATACGCAGTATTTT.

This rearrangement joins TRBV30 to TRBJ2-5, with D hard to call. This CDR3 is 12 amino acids long. Between the trimmed V and J ends, which lost 5 bases and 3 bases, there was a span of 10 bases. The germline V gene encodes CDR1 GTSNPN and CDR2 SVGIG (reference sequence). Here the CDR3 reads CAWDPSEETQYF. The CDR3 nucleotides read TGTGCCTGGGATCCTTCAGAAGAGACCCAGTACTTC.

This sequence joins TRBV28 and TRBJ1-1; D might be TRBD1 (5 bases). Trimming shortened V by 8 bases and J by 6 bases, and 19 bases separated the two germline ends. There are 14 residues in the CDR3. Germline CDR1 is MDHEN and CDR2 is SYDVKM. CDR3 region: CASGGRGEIPEAFF. The DNA for the CDR3 is TGTGCCAGCGGTGGGAGAGGGGAGATCCCTGAAGCTTTCTTT.

J is TRBJ2-5 and V is TRBV24-1, with 7 positions matching TRBD2. V shed 8 bases, J shed 2 bases, and the junction held 10 bases outside the gene matches. The CDR3 is made up of 15 amino acids. Germline assignment: CDR1 KGHDR and CDR2 SFDVKD. In DNA form, the CDR3 reads TGTGCCACCAACAACTGGTGGCGGGGGCAAGAGACCCAGTACTTC. Residues: CATNNWWRGQETQYF.

The chain is built from TRBV19 and TRBJ2-1; 9 bases are shared with TRBD2. From germline, CDR1 is LNHDA and CDR2 SQIVND (reference sequence). The CDR3 extends over 15 amino acids. V was pared by 3 bases and J by 8 bases, with 8 bases of the junction left unmatched. The CDR3 protein is CASSMARGGYDEQFF. CDR3 DNA sequence: TGTGCCAGTAGTATGGCGCGGGGGGGATACGATGAGCAGTTCTTC.

The chain has TRBV6-6 and TRBJ1-2; possible D gene TRBD1, 6 bases. CDR1 MNHNY and CDR2 SVGAGI come from the germline V gene (reference sequence). The ends were cut back, 5 bases at V and 6 bases at J, with 16 bases in the middle. The CDR3 has 14 residues. The CDR3 DNA reads as TGTGCCAGCAGTACACGGGGGGCGCGCGATGGCTACACCTTC. It is translated as CASSTRGARDGYTF.

This chain links TRBV7-9 with TRBJ2-5; tentatively, D is TRBD1 or TRBD2 (5 bases each). Germline lookup yields CDR1 SEHNR and CDR2 FQNEAQ (reference sequence). This CDR3 is 15 amino acids long. Trimming shortened V by 5 bases and J by 0 bases, and 13 bases separated the two germline ends. The CDR3 DNA reads TGTGCCAGCAGCAGGGACCGACGTTACCAAGAGACCCAGTACTTC. Its protein is CASSRDRRYQETQYF.

Notes on this clonotype: A much larger clonotype is one base distant, so this may be a read error. V and J are TRBV10-3 and TRBJ2-4; D unclear. The CDR3 consists of 13 residues. The V gene lost 0 bases and the J gene lost 6 bases, with 6 bases spanning the gap. Germline V CDR1 and CDR2: ENHRY, SYGVKD. CDR3 sequence reads: CAISESGRNIQYF. The CDR3 DNA is TGTGCCATCAGTGAGTCAGGACGAAACATTCAGTACTTC.

Concerning this clonotype itself: At one end the junction does not follow the germline gene, possibly because of a read error. The V gene is TRBV20-1, the J gene TRBJ1-2, with D uncertain. The CDR3 spans 13 residues. Germline values: CDR1 DFQATT, CDR2 SNEGSKA (reference sequence). The CDR3 DNA sequence: TGCGGTGCATCAGGAGTCATGGGCGCTGGCTACACCTTC. Translating gives CGASGVMGAGYTF.

The chain has TRBV5-5 and TRBJ2-1; 15 positions agree with TRBD2. Looked up from germline, CDR1 is SGHKS and CDR2 is YYEKEE (reference sequence). V shed 4 bases, J shed 6 bases, and the junction held 8 bases outside the gene matches. The CDR3 contains 17 residues. Here the CDR3 DNA reads TGTGCCAGCAGCCCGCCGGGACTAGCGGGAGGCACCAATGAGCAGTTCTTC. Protein product: CASSPPGLAGGTNEQFF.

The chain has TRBV20-1 and TRBJ1-5; a possible D gene is TRBD1 (6 bases). The CDR3 is 14 amino acids. Looked up from germline, CDR1 is DFQATT and CDR2 is SNEGSKA (reference sequence). Between the trimmed V and J ends, which lost 6 bases and 5 bases, there was a span of 17 bases. The CDR3 coding sequence is TGCAGTGCACGTAGTAGGGGGATTTATCAGCCCCAGCATTTT. Translating it yields CSARSRGIYQPQHF.

This chain uses TRBV27 with TRBJ1-2; the D gene is possibly TRBD1 (5 bases). V was cut by 5 bases and J by 6 bases, with 16 bases left in between. This CDR3 spans 14 amino acids. CDR1 and CDR2 from the germline V gene are MNHEY and SMNVEV (reference sequence). Here the CDR3 DNA reads TGTGCCAGCAGTCTCTCTCCAGGGTCGGATGGCTACACCTTC. Protein sequence: CASSLSPGSDGYTF.

V and J are TRBV5-1 and TRBJ2-4; 7 bases are a match to TRBD2. TRBJ2-5 explains the end of the DNA better; the J call may be wrong. Germline CDR1 reads SGHRS; CDR2 reads YFSETQ. The CDR3 consists of 16 residues. CDR3 region: CASSLEGTAGMETQYF. For the CDR3, the DNA is TGCGCCAGCAGCTTGGAGGGTACAGCGGGGATGGAGACCCAGTACTTC.

This chain links TRBV20-1 with TRBJ2-3, with 12 bases lining up with TRBD2. The trim removed 6 bases at V and 3 bases at J, leaving 7 bases unmatched. This CDR3 has 15 residues. Germline CDR1 is DFQATT and CDR2 is SNEGSKA (reference sequence). The CDR3 nucleotides are TGCAGTGCCGTGGGGACTAGCGGGTTTACAGATACGCAGTATTTT. Its protein product is CSAVGTSGFTDTQYF.

The genes are TRBV5-5 and TRBJ2-1; 10 bases match TRBD2. The CDR3 is 16 residues long. Germline trimming cut 2 bases from V and 4 bases from J; bases unmatched to any gene: 6. Per germline, CDR1 SGHKS and CDR2 YYEKEE (reference sequence). The CDR3 nucleotides read TGTGCCAGCAGCTTCTTACTAGCGGGGTTTTACAATGAGCAGTTCTTC. This sequence encodes CASSFLLAGFYNEQFF. Drawing the rest from reference TRBV5-5 and TRBJ2-1, the complete variable domain is DAGVTQSPTHLIKTRGQQVTLRCSPISGHKSVSWYQQVLGQGPQFIFQYYEKEERGRGNFPDRFSARQFPNYSSELNVNALLLGDSALYLCASSFLLAGFYNEQFFGPGTRLTVL.